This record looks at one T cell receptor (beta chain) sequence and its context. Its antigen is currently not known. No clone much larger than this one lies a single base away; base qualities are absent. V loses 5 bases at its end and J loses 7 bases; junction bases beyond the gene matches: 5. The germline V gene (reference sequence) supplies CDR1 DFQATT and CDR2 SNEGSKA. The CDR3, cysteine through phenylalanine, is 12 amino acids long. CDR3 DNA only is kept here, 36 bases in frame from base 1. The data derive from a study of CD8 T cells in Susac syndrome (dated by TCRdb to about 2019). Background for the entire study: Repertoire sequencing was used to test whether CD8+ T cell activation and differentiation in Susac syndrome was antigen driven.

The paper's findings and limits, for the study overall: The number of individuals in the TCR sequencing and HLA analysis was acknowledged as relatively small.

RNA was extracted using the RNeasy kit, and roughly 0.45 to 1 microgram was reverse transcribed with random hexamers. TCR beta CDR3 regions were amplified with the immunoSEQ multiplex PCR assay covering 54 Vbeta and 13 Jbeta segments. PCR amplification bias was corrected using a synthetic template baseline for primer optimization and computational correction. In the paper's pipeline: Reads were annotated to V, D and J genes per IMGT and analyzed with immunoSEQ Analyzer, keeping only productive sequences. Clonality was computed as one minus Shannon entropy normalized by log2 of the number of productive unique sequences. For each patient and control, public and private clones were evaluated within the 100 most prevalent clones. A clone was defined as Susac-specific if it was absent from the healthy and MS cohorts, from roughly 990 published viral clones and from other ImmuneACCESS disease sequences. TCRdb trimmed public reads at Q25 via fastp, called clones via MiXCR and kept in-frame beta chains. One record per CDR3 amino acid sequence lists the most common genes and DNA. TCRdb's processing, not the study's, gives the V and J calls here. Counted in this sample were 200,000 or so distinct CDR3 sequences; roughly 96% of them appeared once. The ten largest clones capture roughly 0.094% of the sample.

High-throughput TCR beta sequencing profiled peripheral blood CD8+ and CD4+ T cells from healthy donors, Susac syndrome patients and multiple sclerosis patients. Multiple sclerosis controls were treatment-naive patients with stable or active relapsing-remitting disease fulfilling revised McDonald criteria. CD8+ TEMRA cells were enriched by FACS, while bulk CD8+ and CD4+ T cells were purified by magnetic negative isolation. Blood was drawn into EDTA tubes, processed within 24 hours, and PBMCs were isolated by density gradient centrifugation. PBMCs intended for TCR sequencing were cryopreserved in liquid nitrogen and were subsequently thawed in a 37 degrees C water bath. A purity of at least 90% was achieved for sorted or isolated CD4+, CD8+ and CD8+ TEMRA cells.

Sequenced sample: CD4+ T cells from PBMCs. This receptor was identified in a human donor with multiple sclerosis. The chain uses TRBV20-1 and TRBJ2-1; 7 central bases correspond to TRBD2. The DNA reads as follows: TGCAGTGCTCCTAGCGGATGGAATGAGCAGTTCTTC. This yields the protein CSAPSGWNEQFF.